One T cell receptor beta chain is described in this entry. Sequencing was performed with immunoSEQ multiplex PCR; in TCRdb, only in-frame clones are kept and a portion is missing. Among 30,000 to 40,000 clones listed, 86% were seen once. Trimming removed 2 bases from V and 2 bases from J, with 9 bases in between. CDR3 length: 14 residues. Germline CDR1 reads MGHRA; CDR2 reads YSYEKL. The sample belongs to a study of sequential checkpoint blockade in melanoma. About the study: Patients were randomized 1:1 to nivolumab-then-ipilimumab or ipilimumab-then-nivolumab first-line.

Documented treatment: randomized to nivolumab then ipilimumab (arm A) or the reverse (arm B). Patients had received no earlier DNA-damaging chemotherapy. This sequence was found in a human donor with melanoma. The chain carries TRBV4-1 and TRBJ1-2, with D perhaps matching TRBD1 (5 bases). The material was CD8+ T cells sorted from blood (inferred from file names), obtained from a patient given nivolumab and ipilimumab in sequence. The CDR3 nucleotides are TGCGCCAGCAGCCAACCGACAGTCAACTATGGCTACACCTTC. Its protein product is CASSQPTVNYGYTF.